This T cell receptor (beta chain) was retrieved from a study of monozygotic twins with inflammatory bowel disease. Germline CDR1 and CDR2: MDHEN and SYDVKM. The CDR3 is 13 residues long. Reanalyzing the 5' RACE reads, TCRdb keeps one entry per CDR3 protein, without DNA. Its listing shows 300,000 to 400,000 distinct CDR3 sequences. The sequence was obtained from a human donor with ulcerative colitis or Crohn's disease, or a healthy co-twin of an affected twin (not recorded which). The sample comprised blood. V is TRBV28 and J is TRBJ1-1; lacking DNA, the TRBD1 call made by TCRdb goes unchecked. CDR3 amino acids: CASRTTGNTEAFF.